This TCR beta chain originates from a study of regulatory T cells in long-lasting Graves disease. The TCR beta library used iRepertoire HTBI primers with Arm-PCR amplification of CDR3. TCRdb fed the multiplex PCR reads into MiXCR, producing one record per CDR3 protein. The table shows 600,000 to 800,000 distinct CDR3 sequences, with 25% to 35% occurring only once. Time point of the sample: persistent/refractory GD, antithyroid drugs over 5 years with positive TRAb. PBMCs provided the RNA from which the TCR library was made. The guidelines of the American Thyroid Association were the basis for diagnosing Graves' disease. A volume of 7 to 9.5 milliliters of peripheral blood was collected in EDTA tubes. This clonotype has only a few counts. This TCR came from a female donor with Graves disease. The specimen comprised peripheral blood mononuclear cells (PBMCs), sampled when the disease was refractory, from a patient treated with antithyroid drugs.

The CDR3 DNA sequence: TGTGCCTGGAGTGTACAACTGGACCAGCCCCAGCATTTT. Translation: CAWSVQLDQPQHF. The rearrangement joins TRBV30 to TRBJ1-5; D gene ambiguous. V lost 0 bases and J lost 7, with 10 bases in between. Germline CDR1 reads GTSNPN; CDR2 reads SVGIG (reference sequence). CDR3 length equals 13 residues.